This TCR beta chain was retrieved from a study of blood T cell repertoires in COVID-19. As originally analysed: Amplification with reference gene primers provided the estimates of nucleated cell counts. Method: immunoSEQ multiplex PCR; TCRdb's copy keeps in-frame clones and lacks some. The D gene and trimming were derived from the DNA, and the V and J assignments and clone size from that table. The repertoire holds a few hundred thousand clones, with around nine tenths as singletons. V lost 0 bases to trimming and J lost 0 bases, with 15 bases between them. The CDR3 has 18 residues. CDR1 and CDR2 (germline): MGHRA, YSYEKL.

The sequence was obtained from a man in his fifties or sixties with acute or convalescent COVID-19. Sequences were obtained from peripheral blood. This chain joins TRBV4-1 and TRBJ2-4, with D possibly matching TRBD1 (7 bases). DNA of the CDR3: TGCGCCAGCAGCCAAGAGGGGGGACAGCGTTTAGCCAAAAACATTCAGTACTTC. It codes for CASSQEGGQRLAKNIQYF.